The next 21 T cell receptor beta chains were all read from a single sample in a study of cytomegalovirus exposure and HLA in healthy donors. The PCR was carried out with 60 Vbeta primers and 13 Jbeta primers. Libraries were prepared by immunoSEQ multiplex PCR; TCRdb keeps only in-frame clonotypes and omits some of them. Of more than 110,000 clones in the sample, around 76% are singletons; the top ten hold around 3.6%. Sample: PBMCs. These receptors all stem from a man younger than 30 in good health and CMV-seronegative.

The chain uses TRBV19 and TRBJ1-2; no firm D call. The CDR3 spans 15 residues. Germline CDR1 LNHDA, CDR2 SQIVND (reference sequence). Trimming removed 6 bases at V and 2 bases at J, with 16 bases between. The CDR3 is CASRRTATQNYGYTF. For the CDR3, the DNA is TGTGCCAGTAGGAGAACAGCTACCCAAAACTATGGCTACACCTTC.

The J gene is TRBJ2-5, the V gene TRBV5-4, with D hard to call. The closer fit of TRBJ2-7 to the DNA end suggests the J call may be wrong. The CDR3 length is 12 residues. From germline, CDR1 is SGHNT and CDR2 YYREEE (reference sequence). The CDR3 region is CASSLFPYEQYF. The CDR3 DNA is TGTGCCAGCAGCTTGTTCCCCTACGAGCAGTACTTC.

The rearrangement links TRBV7-9 to TRBJ1-2; possibly TRBD1 for D (6 bases). The V gene lost 2 bases and the J gene lost 0 bases, with 7 bases spanning the gap. In germline, CDR1 is SEHNR, CDR2 FQNEAQ (reference sequence). This CDR3 is built from 14 residues. CDR3 coding DNA: TGTGCCAGCAGCTTAACAGGGCCTAACTATGGCTACACCTTC. Translation gives CASSLTGPNYGYTF.

V usage is TRBV30 and J usage is TRBJ2-5; D perhaps matches TRBD1 (5 bases). Per the germline V gene, CDR1 is GTSNPN and CDR2 is SVGIG (reference sequence). V gave up 1 base and J gave up 5 bases, with 5 bases separating them. The CDR3 contains 11 residues. Written as DNA, the CDR3 is TGTGCCTGGAGTGCAGGGGAGACCCAGTACTTC. Protein product: CAWSAGETQYF.

This clone was counted only a few times. This chain connects TRBV7-8 to TRBJ2-7; weak D call: TRBD2 (6 bases). The germline V gene encodes CDR1 SGHVS and CDR2 FQNEAQ. Trimming pared 2 bases from V and 0 bases from J, leaving 11 bases between. This CDR3 contains 15 residues. The CDR3 loop reads CASSLRTTSSYEQYF. The CDR3 region has the DNA TGTGCCAGCAGCTTAAGGACTACGAGCTCCTACGAGCAGTACTTC.

This clone showed up just once. The chain employs TRBV5-4 and TRBJ2-2; 14 bases agree with TRBD2. Germline CDR1 reads SGHNT; CDR2 reads YYREEE (reference sequence). V lost 5 bases to trimming and J lost 4 bases; unmatched junction nucleotides: 4. The CDR3 loop spans 16 amino acids. CDR3 DNA sequence: TGTGCCAGCAGGGCCGGGACTAGCGGGGGCACCGGGGAGCTGTTTTTT. Encoded protein: CASRAGTSGGTGELFF.

The chain is built from TRBV28 and TRBJ2-3; tentatively, D is TRBD2 (6 bases). There are 15 residues in the CDR3. Per germline, CDR1 MDHEN and CDR2 SYDVKM. V was shortened by 7 bases and J by 1 base, with 15 bases between the two germline ends. In DNA form, the CDR3 reads TGTGCCAGCACCCAATGGGGGGTCGGCACAGATACGCAGTATTTT. Protein sequence: CASTQWGVGTDTQYF.

V gene TRBV9 combines with J gene TRBJ2-5; perhaps TRBD2 as D (7 bases). Germline CDR1 is SGDLS and CDR2 is YYNGEE. The CDR3 sequence is 13 residues long. The V gene lost 2 bases and the J gene lost 5 bases, with 10 bases spanning the gap. The CDR3 loop is CASSVGGGETQYF. CDR3 DNA sequence: TGTGCCAGCAGCGTGGGAGGGGGGGAGACCCAGTACTTC.

The V gene is TRBV5-5, the J gene TRBJ2-7; D call uncertain. Per germline, CDR1 SGHKS and CDR2 YYEKEE (reference sequence). CDR3 length: 15 residues. The germline V and J ends were trimmed by 5 bases and 0 bases, with 15 bases remaining between them. The CDR3: CASRPQPLSSYEQYF. In DNA, the CDR3 is TGTGCCAGCAGACCTCAACCCTTGAGCTCCTACGAGCAGTACTTC.

The gene calls are TRBV10-3 and TRBJ2-5; 7 bases map to TRBD1. The J call is in doubt because the DNA end fits TRBJ2-7 better. CDR3 length: 15 amino acids. Germline CDR1 is ENHRY and CDR2 is SYGVKD. CDR3 coding DNA: TGTGCCATCGCACCAGACAGGGCCCGTCCCAACGAGCAGTACTTC. Its translation is CAIAPDRARPNEQYF.

The gene calls are TRBV9 and TRBJ1-2, with D maybe TRBD1 (6 bases). Germline CDR1 SGDLS, CDR2 YYNGEE. V lost 3 bases, J lost 7 bases, and 10 bases lay in between. This CDR3 has 12 amino acids. The CDR3 protein is CASSGRGTGYTF. The CDR3 region has the DNA TGTGCCAGCAGCGGCAGGGGTACTGGCTACACCTTC.

V gene TRBV18 combines with J gene TRBJ2-4; possible D gene TRBD1, 5 bases. Deletions cut 3 bases from V and 3 bases from J, with 12 bases between. Germline CDR1 reads KGHSH; CDR2 reads LQKENI. The CDR3 covers 15 residues. This CDR3 reads CASSPIGDVKNIQYF. The CDR3 DNA reads TGTGCCAGCTCACCCATAGGGGATGTCAAAAACATTCAGTACTTC.

This sequence joins TRBV5-4 and TRBJ2-2, with D tentatively TRBD2 (6 bases). The CDR3 extends over 15 amino acids. In germline, CDR1 is SGHNT, CDR2 YYREEE (reference sequence). V lost 1 base and J lost 1, with 8 bases in between. CDR3 in amino acids: CASSLPGENTGELFF. The CDR3 DNA follows: TGTGCCAGCAGCTTGCCGGGAGAGAACACCGGGGAGCTGTTTTTT.

The chain couples TRBV30 to TRBJ1-2; tentative D call: TRBD1 (6 bases). The CDR3 has 11 amino acids. V lost 8 bases, J lost 2 bases, and 9 bases lay in between. The germline V gene has CDR1 GTSNPN and CDR2 SVGIG (reference sequence). CDR3 in amino acids: CARDINYGYTF. In nucleotides, the CDR3 is TGTGCCCGGGACATCAACTATGGCTACACCTTC.

The J gene is TRBJ2-1, the V gene TRBV30; D is possibly TRBD2 (6 bases). CDR3 size: 14 residues. The ends were cut back, 4 bases at V and 0 bases at J, with 10 bases in the middle. The germline V gene encodes CDR1 GTSNPN and CDR2 SVGIG (reference sequence). CDR3 DNA: TGTGCCTGGAAGGACGGGAGCTCCTACAATGAGCAGTTCTTC. It specifies CAWKDGSSYNEQFF.

The chain is built from TRBV28 and TRBJ1-5; 11 bases agree with TRBD1. Germline V CDR1 and CDR2: MDHEN, SYDVKM. The J segment lost 6 bases and the V segment lost 3 bases, leaving 4 bases of the junction unmatched. The CDR3 length is 15 residues. CDR3 DNA sequence: TGTGCCAGCAGTTTGGGGGGACAGGGGGGTCAGCCCCAGCATTTT. Protein sequence: CASSLGGQGGQPQHF.

The chain is built from TRBV5-1 and TRBJ2-2, with 12 bases aligning to TRBD1. CDR3 length equals 16 residues. Germline CDR1 and CDR2: SGHRS and YFSETQ. The ends lost 3 bases at V and 7 bases at J; junction bases unmatched: 7. As DNA, the CDR3 is TGCGCCAGCAGCTGGGGGGGACAGGGGGCCGACGGGGAGCTGTTTTTT. The encoded protein is CASSWGGQGADGELFF.

DNA for the CDR3: TGTGCCAGCAGTTTCAGTACAGGGGGCGCCAACTATGGCTACACCTTC. This codes for CASSFSTGGANYGYTF. The genes are TRBV27 and TRBJ1-2, with 9 bases matching TRBD1. V lost 3 bases and J lost 2; bases outside the gene matches: 7. The CDR3 has 16 residues. Per germline, CDR1 MNHEY and CDR2 SMNVEV (reference sequence).

The rearrangement joins TRBV6-1 to TRBJ1-5, with D uncertain. CDR3 size: 12 residues. Trimming removed 8 bases from V and 5 bases from J, with 10 bases in between. The germline V gene encodes CDR1 MNHNS and CDR2 SASEGT. The CDR3, as DNA: TGTGCCAGCCGGGCGGGGTATCAGCCCCAGCATTTT. As protein: CASRAGYQPQHF.

The V and J genes are TRBV5-1 and TRBJ2-2, with 9 nucleotides matching TRBD1. J was trimmed by 7 bases and V by 0 bases; bases with no gene match: 7. Germline CDR1 and CDR2: SGHRS and YFSETQ. The CDR3 runs 16 residues. CDR3 sequence: CASSLVVTGGIGELFF. CDR3 coding DNA: TGCGCCAGCAGCTTGGTTGTGACAGGGGGTATCGGGGAGCTGTTTTTT. Full variable domain (remainder filled in from reference TRBV5-1 and TRBJ2-2): KAGVTQTPRYLIKTRGQQVTLSCSPISGHRSVSWYQQTPGQGLQFLFEYFSETQRNKGNFPGRFSGRQFSNSRSEMNVSTLELGDSALYLCASSLVVTGGIGELFFGEGSRLTVL.

The chain joins TRBV4-2 to TRBJ2-3, with TRBD2 matching over 8 bases. The CDR3 consists of 16 residues. Unmatched junction bases numbered 10, after V lost 4 bases and J lost 4 bases. In germline, CDR1 is LGHNA, CDR2 YNFKEQ. CDR3 sequence reads: CASSPDGTRGADTQYF. Written as DNA, the CDR3 is TGTGCCAGCAGCCCAGATGGGACTAGAGGGGCAGATACGCAGTATTTT.